This T cell receptor beta chain was obtained from a study of STAT5B mutations in CD4+ large granular lymphocyte leukemia. Study findings and constraints: Compared with healthy controls (2/35), patient top clones favored TRBV06 (8/27). Over 20% of private leukemic clonotypes occurred rarely in other patients' non-leukemic repertoires.

A word on this clone: Antigen: not known.

Authors' data handling: The detection floor for productive clonotype frequency was 2.59 x 10-5. Here immunoSEQ multiplex PCR was the method, and the copy in TCRdb shows in-frame clones only, minus some. The V and J calls and clone size are taken from that table; D and trimming were inferred from the DNA. This table holds roughly 26,000 clones, around 81% found once. V lost 5 bases and J lost 5, with 11 bases in between. This CDR3 has 13 amino acids. The source is a human donor in good health. Material: CD4+ T cells from blood buffy coats. The rearrangement links TRBV5-3 to TRBJ2-1, with D unclear. TRBV5-3 is reported as an ORF; its role is uncertain. The CDR3 protein is CARRHSTHNEQFF. In DNA, the CDR3 is TGTGCCAGAAGACATAGCACCCACAATGAGCAGTTCTTC.